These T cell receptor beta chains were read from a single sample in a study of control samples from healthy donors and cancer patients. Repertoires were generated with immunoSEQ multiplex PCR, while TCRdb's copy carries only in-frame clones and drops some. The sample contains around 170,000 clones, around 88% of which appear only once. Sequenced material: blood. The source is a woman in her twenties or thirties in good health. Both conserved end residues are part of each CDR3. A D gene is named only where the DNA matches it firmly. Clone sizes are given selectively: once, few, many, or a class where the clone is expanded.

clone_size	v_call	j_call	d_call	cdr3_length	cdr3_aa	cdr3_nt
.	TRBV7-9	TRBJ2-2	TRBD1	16	CASSSRAPTGAGELFF	TGTGCCAGCAGCTCCCGAGCCCCGACAGGGGCCGGGGAGCTGTTTTTT
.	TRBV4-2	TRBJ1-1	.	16	CASSQDMGRGVTEAFF	TGTGCCAGCAGCCAAGATATGGGCAGGGGAGTCACTGAAGCTTTCTTT
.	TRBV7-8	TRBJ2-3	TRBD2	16	CASSLGFGGEGDTQYF	TGTGCCAGCAGCTTAGGGTTCGGCGGGGAGGGAGATACGCAGTATTTT
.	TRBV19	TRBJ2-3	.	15	CASSIERGRTDTQYF	TGTGCCAGTAGTATAGAGAGGGGTAGAACAGATACGCAGTATTTT
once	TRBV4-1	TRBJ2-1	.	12	CASSQVTGEQFF	TGCGCCAGCAGCCAAGTTACTGGTGAGCAGTTCTTC
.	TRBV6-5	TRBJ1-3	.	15	CASSEAVFSGNTIYF	TGTGCCAGCAGCGAGGCGGTCTTCTCTGGAAACACCATATATTTT
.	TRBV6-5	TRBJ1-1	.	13	CAGHRAADTEAFF	TGTGCCGGTCACAGGGCTGCGGACACTGAAGCTTTCTTT
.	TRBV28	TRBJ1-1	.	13	CASSPPGNTEAFF	TGTGCCAGCAGCCCCCCCGGGAACACTGAAGCTTTCTTT
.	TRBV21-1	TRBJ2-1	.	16	CASSKVGDRGSNEQFF	TGTGCCAGCAGCAAAGTTGGCGACAGGGGTAGTAATGAGCAGTTCTTC
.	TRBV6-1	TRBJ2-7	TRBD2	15	CASSTGTSGSYEQYF	TGTGCCAGCAGTACCGGGACTAGCGGCTCCTACGAGCAGTACTTC
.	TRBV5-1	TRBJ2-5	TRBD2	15	CASSSGTSVQETQYF	TGCGCCAGCAGTTCCGGGACTAGCGTACAAGAGACCCAGTACTTC
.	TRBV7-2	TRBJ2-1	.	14	CASSLQTRTHEQFF	TGTGCCAGCAGCCTTCAGACTAGGACGCATGAGCAGTTCTTC
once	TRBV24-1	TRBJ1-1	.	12	CATSETGTEAFF	TGTGCCACCAGTGAAACCGGGACTGAAGCTTTCTTT
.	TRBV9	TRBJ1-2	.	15	CASSVGQGAPYGYTF	TGTGCCAGCAGCGTAGGGCAAGGGGCGCCCTATGGCTACACCTTC
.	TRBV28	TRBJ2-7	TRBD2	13	CASSLGTNYEQYF	TGTGCCAGCAGTTTAGGGACTAACTACGAGCAGTACTTC
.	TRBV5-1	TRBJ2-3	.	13	CASSPVRRDTQYF	TGCGCCAGCAGCCCGGTGAGGAGAGATACGCAGTATTTT
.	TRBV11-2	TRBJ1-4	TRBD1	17	CASSSQYPDRDNEKLFF	TGTGCCAGCAGCTCCCAATACCCGGACAGGGATAATGAAAAACTGTTTTTT
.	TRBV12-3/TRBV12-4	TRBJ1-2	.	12	CASSLAGWSYTF	TGTGCCAGCAGTTTAGCAGGTTGGAGCTACACCTTC
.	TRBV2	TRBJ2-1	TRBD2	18	CASSELSLSGRAYNEQFF	TGTGCCAGCAGTGAACTTAGTCTTAGCGGGAGGGCCTACAATGAGCAGTTCTTC
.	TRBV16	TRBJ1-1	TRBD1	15	CASSQHGTGDTEAFF	TGTGCCAGCAGCCAACACGGGACAGGGGACACTGAAGCTTTCTTT
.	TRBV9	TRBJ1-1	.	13	CASTRSLNTEAFF	TGTGCCAGCACCAGGAGTCTGAACACTGAAGCTTTCTTT
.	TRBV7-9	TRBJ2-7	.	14	CASSSAVRADEQYF	TGTGCCAGCAGCAGTGCGGTGCGGGCGGACGAGCAGTACTTC
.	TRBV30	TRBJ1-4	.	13	CAWRRENEEKLFF	TGTGCCTGGAGAAGGGAGAATGAGGAAAAACTGTTTTTT
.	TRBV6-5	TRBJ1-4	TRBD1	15	CASSYTGQVNEKLFF	TGTGCCAGCAGCTACACAGGACAGGTTAATGAAAAACTGTTTTTT
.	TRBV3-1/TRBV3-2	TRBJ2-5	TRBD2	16	CASSQGSGSGQETQYF	TGTGCCAGCAGCCAAGGAAGCGGGAGTGGGCAAGAGACCCAGTACTTC
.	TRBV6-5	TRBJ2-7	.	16	CASSYSGRRSSYEQYF	TGTGCCAGCAGTTACTCGGGCAGGAGAAGCTCCTACGAGCAGTACTTC
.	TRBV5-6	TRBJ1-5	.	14	CASSLAGRNQPQHF	TGTGCCAGCAGCTTGGCCGGGAGGAATCAGCCCCAGCATTTT
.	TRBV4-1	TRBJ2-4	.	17	CASSQENSYLAKNIQYF	TGCGCCAGCAGCCAAGAAAACAGCTACCTAGCCAAAAACATTCAGTACTTC
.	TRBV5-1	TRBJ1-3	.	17	CASSPDTPRSSGNTIYF	TGCGCCAGCAGCCCCGATACACCAAGATCCTCTGGAAACACCATATATTTT
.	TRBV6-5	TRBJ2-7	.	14	CASRIDRPAYEQYF	TGTGCCAGCAGAATAGACAGGCCGGCCTACGAGCAGTACTTC
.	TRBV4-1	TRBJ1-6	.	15	CASSQEDRLDSPLHF	TGCGCCAGCAGCCAAGAGGACCGTTTAGATTCACCCCTCCACTTT
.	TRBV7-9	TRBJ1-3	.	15	CASSLAGRSGNTIYF	TGTGCCAGCAGCTTAGCAGGGCGCTCTGGAAACACCATATATTTT